The following is a T cell receptor beta chain sequence with its context. This sample is part of a study of blood T cell repertoires in COVID-19. Across the study: PBMCs, B-cell-depleted T cells, or T cells provided the cDNA or gDNA that made up the material.

As originally analysed: Estimated nucleated cell counts came from reference gene primer amplification. Clones were sequenced by immunoSEQ multiplex PCR, and TCRdb holds only the in-frame ones, with some missing. The V and J calls and the clone size are those of that table, but D and trimming were determined from the DNA. The sample lists 100,000 to 150,000 clones, more than 75% seen once, with around 5% in the top ten. Trimming removed 3 bases from V and 0 bases from J, with 13 bases in between. The CDR3 has 16 amino acids. The germline gives CDR1 MNHEY, CDR2 SMNVEV (reference sequence). Sequenced material: peripheral blood. The TCR originated in a human donor in a cohort sampled during active COVID-19. The rearrangement joins TRBV27 to TRBJ2-3, with D perhaps TRBD2 (5 bases). The CDR3 region has the DNA TGTGCCAGCAGTTTTTGGGAGTTGGGTAGCACAGATACGCAGTATTTT. Protein: CASSFWELGSTDTQYF.